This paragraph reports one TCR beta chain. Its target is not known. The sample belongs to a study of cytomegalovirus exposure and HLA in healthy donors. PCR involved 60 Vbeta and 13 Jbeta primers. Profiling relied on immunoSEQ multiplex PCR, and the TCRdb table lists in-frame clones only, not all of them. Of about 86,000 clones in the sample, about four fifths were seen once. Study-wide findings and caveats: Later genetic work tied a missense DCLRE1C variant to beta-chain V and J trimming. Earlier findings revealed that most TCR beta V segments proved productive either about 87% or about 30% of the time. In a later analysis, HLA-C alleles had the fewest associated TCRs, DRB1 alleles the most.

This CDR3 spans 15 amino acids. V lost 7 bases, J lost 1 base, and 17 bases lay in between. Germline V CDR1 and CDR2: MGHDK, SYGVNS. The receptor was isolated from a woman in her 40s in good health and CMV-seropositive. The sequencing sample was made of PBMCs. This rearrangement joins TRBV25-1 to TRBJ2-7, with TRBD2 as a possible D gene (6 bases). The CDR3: CASTPSWGDSYEQYF. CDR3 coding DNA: TGTGCCAGCACCCCAAGTTGGGGGGATTCCTACGAGCAGTACTTC.